The clone carrying this T cell receptor beta chain was picked up a small number of times. These data belong to a study of blood T cell repertoires in COVID-19. Overall study: Both acute and convalescent COVID-19 samples were obtained from the United States, Italy and Spain. PBMCs, B-cell-depleted T cells, or T cells were the source of the cDNA or gDNA that made up the material.

V trimming: 6 bases; J trimming: 12 bases; junction bases outside the gene matches: 14. Germline V gene data show CDR1 as MDHEN and CDR2 as SYDVKM. The CDR3 totals 15 residues. Study processing details: Reference gene primers were amplified, and this amplification served to estimate nucleated cell counts. Assay: immunoSEQ multiplex PCR; the TCRdb copy retains only in-frame clones and omits some. That table is the source of V, J and clone size, and D and trimming were worked out from the DNA. The table shows tens of thousands of clones, with 82% occurring only once. The TCR sequence derives from a woman between 55 and 75 years old with acute or convalescent COVID-19. The chain joins TRBV28 to TRBJ2-1; 10 nucleotides align to TRBD1. Sequenced: peripheral blood. The CDR3 is CASSPPGTGVLGQFF. CDR3 coding DNA: TGTGCCAGCAGCCCCCCCGGGACAGGGGTGCTCGGGCAGTTCTTC.